The 30 T cell receptor beta chains given below trace back to one sample, sequenced in a study of CD8 T cells in ankylosing spondylitis. TCRdb re-derived calls from the 5' RACE reads in MiXCR, one entry per CDR3 protein. The sample shows nearly 350,000 distinct CDR3 sequences, over 12% of them seen only once. Specimen: blood, either unsorted or a sorted T cell fraction (not recorded which). The receptors originated from a male donor with ankylosing spondylitis or in good health (not recorded which).

Ten or more counts support this clonotype. The chain carries TRBV5-1 and TRBJ2-5; 9 nucleotides line up with TRBD2. This CDR3 has 14 residues. Germline CDR1 SGHRS, CDR2 YFSETQ. The J segment lost 3 bases and the V segment lost 4 bases, leaving 4 bases of the junction unmatched. DNA for the CDR3: TGCGCCAGCAGCCCGGGGACTAGCAAAGAGACCCAGTACTTC. Its protein is CASSPGTSKETQYF.

The table lists this clonotype with a few counts. The chain carries TRBV12-3 or TRBV12-4 and TRBJ1-1; 9 bases line up with TRBD1. V lost 3 bases, J lost 6 bases, and 5 bases stayed unmatched. The CDR3 extends over 14 amino acids. The CDR3 DNA reads TGTGCCAGCAGTTTGGGACAGGGTTTGGCTGAAGCTTTCTTT. As protein: CASSLGQGLAEAFF.

This chain uses TRBV25-1 with TRBJ2-2, with D possibly being TRBD1 or TRBD2 (5 bases each). The V end lost 10 bases, the J end lost 7 bases, and 16 bases lay between the germline ends. CDR3 length: 13 residues. Looked up from germline, CDR1 is MGHDK and CDR2 is SYGVNS. CDR3 nucleotide sequence: TGTGCCACCCGGGACCTTGGGAGCGGGGAGCTGTTTTTT. Translated: CATRDLGSGELFF.

The chain recombines TRBV5-1 with TRBJ2-1; the match to TRBD2 covers 12 bases. Germline V CDR1 and CDR2: SGHRS, YFSETQ. The CDR3 loop spans 17 amino acids. V shed 3 bases and J 1 base; nucleotides not matched to a gene: 5. The CDR3 region is CASSSGTSGLSYNEQFF. CDR3 DNA: TGCGCCAGCAGCTCCGGGACTAGCGGGCTTTCCTACAATGAGCAGTTCTTC.

This clonotype occurred many times. CDR3 sequence: CASSLPRLDNEQFF. The DNA for the CDR3 is TGCGCCAGCAGCTTGCCGCGATTAGACAATGAGCAGTTCTTC. This chain links TRBV5-1 with TRBJ2-1; D gene unclear. This CDR3 is built from 14 residues. The germline gives CDR1 SGHRS, CDR2 YFSETQ. Trimming removed 1 base at V and 5 bases at J, with 10 bases between.

This rearrangement joins TRBV12-3 or TRBV12-4 to TRBJ1-1, with TRBD1 as a possible D gene (6 bases). V was clipped by 7 bases and J by 0 bases, with 15 bases between them. The CDR3 is 15 amino acids. The CDR3 coding sequence is TGTGCCAGCATCCTTAAGGGGGGTTTGAACACTGAAGCTTTCTTT. The encoded protein is CASILKGGLNTEAFF.

This clonotype was seen more than once but under ten times. This chain uses TRBV5-1 with TRBJ2-1; D possibly corresponds to TRBD1 (5 bases). Germline CDR1 is SGHRS and CDR2 is YFSETQ. This CDR3 comprises 12 residues. V lost 5 bases to trimming and J lost 7 bases, with 10 bases between them. The CDR3 loop reads CASRGQSNEQFF. In nucleotides, the CDR3 is TGCGCCAGCAGAGGACAATCTAATGAGCAGTTCTTC. Full variable domain (rest looked up from reference TRBV5-1 and TRBJ2-1): KAGVTQTPRYLIKTRGQQVTLSCSPISGHRSVSWYQQTPGQGLQFLFEYFSETQRNKGNFPGRFSGRQFSNSRSEMNVSTLELGDSALYLCASRGQSNEQFFGPGTRLTVL.

This clonotype came up a few times. The chain couples TRBV11-2 to TRBJ2-3; D is perhaps TRBD1 or TRBD2 (5 bases each). The CDR3 length is 15 residues. CDR1 SGHAT and CDR2 FQNNGV come from the germline V gene. V was shortened by 3 bases and J by 2 bases, with 12 bases between the two germline ends. CDR3 coding DNA: TGTGCCAGCAGCTTCGACGGGACCCACACAGATACGCAGTATTTT. This sequence encodes CASSFDGTHTDTQYF. The whole variable domain, remainder taken from reference TRBV11-2 and TRBJ2-3, is EAGVAQSPRYKIIEKRQSVAFWCNPISGHATLYWYQQILGQGPKLLIQFQNNGVVDDSQLPKDRFSAERLKGVDSTLKIQPAKLEDSAVYLCASSFDGTHTDTQYFGPGTRLTVL.

This clonotype was seen a few times. The rearrangement links TRBV4-2 to TRBJ2-1; D may be TRBD1 (5 bases). This CDR3 spans 15 amino acids. The germline CDR1 and CDR2 sequences are LGHNA and YNFKEQ. The V gene lost 9 bases and the J gene lost 10 bases, with 25 bases spanning the gap. The CDR3 sequence is CASQLGRQGSGEQFF. In nucleotides, the CDR3 is TGTGCCAGTCAATTAGGTCGTCAGGGATCAGGCGAGCAGTTCTTC.

This clonotype occurred a few times. The J gene is TRBJ2-7, the V gene TRBV6-1; 7 nucleotides align to TRBD1. Germline lookup yields CDR1 MNHNS and CDR2 SASEGT. The J segment lost 0 bases and the V segment lost 8 bases, leaving 10 bases of the junction unmatched. The CDR3 is made up of 15 amino acids. CDR3 in amino acids: CASGPDRAYSYEQYF. The DNA for the CDR3 is TGTGCCAGCGGACCTGACAGGGCCTACTCCTACGAGCAGTACTTC.

The V and J genes are TRBV20-1 and TRBJ2-3; D may be TRBD1 (6 bases). This CDR3 has 14 residues. The germline V gene encodes CDR1 DFQATT and CDR2 SNEGSKA (reference sequence). V was shortened by 0 bases and J by 4 bases, with 11 bases between the two germline ends. Here the CDR3 DNA reads TGCAGTGCTAGAGATCAGAGGGGGTCAGATACGCAGTATTTT. Protein: CSARDQRGSDTQYF.

A few counts support this clonotype. The J gene is TRBJ2-1, the V gene TRBV6-1, with TRBD2 matching 8 bases. There are 17 residues in the CDR3. J gave up 5 bases and V 5 bases, and 14 bases lay outside the gene matches. Germline values: CDR1 MNHNS, CDR2 SASEGT. The CDR3 loop is CASSPLGAGGRDNEQFF. The CDR3 nucleotides are TGTGCCAGCAGTCCCCTTGGGGCGGGGGGCCGGGACAATGAGCAGTTCTTC.

This clonotype was counted only a few times. The V call is TRBV5-1, the J call TRBJ1-2, with D possibly matching TRBD1 (5 bases). CDR1 is SGHRS and CDR2 is YFSETQ in the germline V gene. The CDR3 has 17 residues. Trimming removed 4 bases at V and 9 bases at J, with 28 bases between. CDR3 coding DNA: TGCGCCAGCAGCAAAGGGGCAGCCTCCATTTCCTATGGTAGCTACACCTTC. The encoded protein is CASSKGAASISYGSYTF.

This clonotype was seen a few times. The gene calls are TRBV30 and TRBJ2-1; TRBD2 matches 11 bases. V lost 3 bases, J lost 7 bases, and 8 bases stayed unmatched. This CDR3 region has 15 residues. Germline lookup yields CDR1 GTSNPN and CDR2 SVGIG (reference sequence). For the CDR3, the DNA is TGTGCCTGGAGAGTACTAGCGGGAGCAAAGAATGAGCAGTTCTTC. It specifies CAWRVLAGAKNEQFF.

Ten or more counts support this clonotype. The chain carries TRBV7-9 and TRBJ2-3; D not certain. The length of the CDR3 is 12 residues. Germline V lookup: CDR1 SEHNR, CDR2 FQNEAQ (reference sequence). Trimming stripped 5 bases from V and 6 bases from J, with 9 bases between. As DNA, the CDR3 is TGTGCCAGCAGCCTCTGGTTGGATACGCAGTATTTT. Amino acid sequence: CASSLWLDTQYF.

This clonotype was seen ten or more times. In nucleotides, the CDR3 is TGTGCCAGCAGCCAAAGAGCGGGAGCAGCCGGGGAGCTGTTTTTT. Translation: CASSQRAGAAGELFF. The genes are TRBV14 and TRBJ2-2; 8 bases are a match to TRBD2. CDR3 length equals 15 residues. V lost 2 bases, J lost 6 bases, and 5 bases stayed unmatched. Looked up from germline, CDR1 is SGHDN and CDR2 is FVKESK.

There are a few counts of this clonotype. The J gene is TRBJ1-6, the V gene TRBV7-2, with D unresolved. CDR3 size: 13 residues. V lost 10 bases, J lost 6 bases, and 13 bases lay in between. Per the germline V gene, CDR1 is SGHTA and CDR2 is FQGNSA. Here the CDR3 DNA reads TGTGCCACCCAAGGGCAGAGTAATTCACCCCTCCACTTT. Translating gives CATQGQSNSPLHF.

The V gene is TRBV7-7, the J gene TRBJ2-7, with TRBD1 matching over 8 bases. CDR3 length: 16 residues. The V and J ends lost 1 base and 1 base, in that order; junction bases with no gene match: 6. Germline loops: CDR1 SSHAT, CDR2 FNYEAQ (reference sequence). In nucleotides, the CDR3 is TGTGCCAGCAGCTTAGGGGCCGGGACAGGTTCCTACGAGCAGTACTTC. Its protein product is CASSLGAGTGSYEQYF.

This clonotype was detected many times. A read error may account for a junction end that differs from germline. The gene calls are TRBV29-1 and TRBJ2-1, with a tentative D call TRBD1 (8 bases). This CDR3 has 15 residues. In germline, CDR1 is SQVTM, CDR2 ANQGSEA. CDR3: CSVEGQGGSYNEQFF. CDR3 nucleotides: TGCAGCGTGGAAGGACAGGGAGGGTCCTACAATGAGCAGTTCTTC.

The CDR3 nucleotides read TGTGCCAGCAGCTCACGACCCCGGGGCTCTGGCACAGATACGCAGTATTTT. Its protein product is CASSSRPRGSGTDTQYF. J is TRBJ2-3 and V is TRBV7-2; perhaps D is TRBD1 or TRBD2 (5 bases each). In germline, CDR1 is SGHTA, CDR2 FQGNSA. The CDR3 length is 17 residues. V was trimmed by 4 bases and J by 1 base, leaving 18 bases between them.

In its sample, this clonotype was seen a few times. V is TRBV5-5 and J is TRBJ2-7; D uncertain. V lost 0 bases to trimming and J lost 2 bases, with 15 bases between them. The V gene's germline CDR1 is SGHKS and CDR2 YYEKEE (reference sequence). This CDR3 is 16 amino acids long. The CDR3 loop reads CASSLVKKAAPYEQYF. CDR3 nucleotide sequence: TGTGCCAGCAGCTTGGTTAAAAAGGCAGCCCCCTACGAGCAGTACTTC.

The chain employs TRBV6-5 and TRBJ2-2, with D tentatively TRBD1 (6 bases). Trimming pared 2 bases from V and 0 bases from J, leaving 10 bases between. This CDR3 comprises 16 residues. CDR1 is MNHEY, CDR2 SVGAGI, per germline. CDR3 amino acids: CASSYARTANTGELFF. The CDR3 DNA follows: TGTGCCAGCAGTTACGCGCGGACAGCGAACACCGGGGAGCTGTTTTTT.

The sample holds many counts of this clonotype. The chain has TRBV7-8 and TRBJ1-2; D ambiguous. V was pared by 1 base and J by 0 bases, with 9 bases between. The CDR3 has 15 residues. Per the germline V gene, CDR1 is SGHVS and CDR2 is FQNEAQ. CDR3 coding DNA: TGTGCCAGCAGCTTAGAAGGTGAAGCTAACTATGGCTACACCTTC. Translating it yields CASSLEGEANYGYTF.

The gene calls are TRBV7-2 and TRBJ2-7; tentatively, D is TRBD1 (6 bases). Looked up from germline, CDR1 is SGHTA and CDR2 is FQGNSA. The V end was cut by 5 bases, the J end by 0 bases, with 17 bases between. The CDR3 is made up of 16 amino acids. The CDR3 spells CASSPTGYPLSYEQYF. CDR3 coding DNA: TGTGCCAGCAGCCCCACAGGGTACCCACTCTCCTACGAGCAGTACTTC.

There are a few counts of this clonotype. This sequence joins TRBV6-5 and TRBJ2-7; 10 bases fit TRBD1. V shed 3 bases, J shed 2 bases, and the junction held 1 base outside the gene matches. The V gene's germline CDR1 is MNHEY and CDR2 SVGAGI. The length of the CDR3 is 14 residues. The CDR3 region has the DNA TGTGCCAGCAGTTATGGGACAGGGGCCTACGAGCAGTACTTC. This codes for CASSYGTGAYEQYF.

The chain links TRBV9 to TRBJ2-1; D might be TRBD1 (6 bases). V lost 4 bases and J lost 0, with 17 bases in between. Germline CDR1 and CDR2: SGDLS and YYNGEE. There are 17 residues in the CDR3. The DNA for the CDR3 is TGTGCCAGCAGCCCCAACCCAGGCAGGGGCTCCTACAATGAGCAGTTCTTC. This encodes CASSPNPGRGSYNEQFF.

The table lists this clonotype with a few counts. This chain joins TRBV29-1 and TRBJ2-7; 8 nucleotides match TRBD2. V lost 5 bases to trimming and J lost 5 bases; unmatched junction nucleotides: 11. This CDR3 spans 14 amino acids. Germline V gene data show CDR1 as SQVTM and CDR2 as ANQGSEA. DNA of the CDR3: TGCAGCGTTCCCAAGTCGGGGGGGTCGGACGAGCAGTACTTC. Protein product: CSVPKSGGSDEQYF.

CDR3 loop: CASSWGWGNEQFF. Here the CDR3 DNA reads TGCGCCAGCAGCTGGGGGTGGGGTAATGAGCAGTTCTTC. V is TRBV5-1 and J is TRBJ2-1; TRBD1 or TRBD2 may be the D gene (5 bases each). The CDR3 spans 13 residues. Trimming stripped 3 bases from V and 7 bases from J, with 11 bases between. Germline V gene sequence: CDR1 SGHRS, CDR2 YFSETQ.

V is TRBV6-5 and J is TRBJ2-3; tentatively, D is TRBD1 or TRBD2 (5 bases each). V lost 2 bases to trimming and J lost 4 bases, with 16 bases between them. There are 16 residues in the CDR3. Germline CDR1 MNHEY, CDR2 SVGAGI. The CDR3 spells CASSYMRGYPPDTQYF. Written as DNA, the CDR3 is TGTGCCAGCAGTTACATGAGGGGATACCCACCAGATACGCAGTATTTT.

There are a few counts of this clonotype. J is TRBJ2-3 and V is TRBV5-1; 8 bases agree with TRBD1. The CDR3 is 15 residues long. J gave up 4 bases and V 0 bases, and 4 bases lay outside the gene matches. From germline, CDR1 is SGHRS and CDR2 YFSETQ. The CDR3 nucleotides are TGCGCCAGCAGCTTGGTGCAGGGGGCAGCAGATACGCAGTATTTT. Protein product: CASSLVQGAADTQYF.